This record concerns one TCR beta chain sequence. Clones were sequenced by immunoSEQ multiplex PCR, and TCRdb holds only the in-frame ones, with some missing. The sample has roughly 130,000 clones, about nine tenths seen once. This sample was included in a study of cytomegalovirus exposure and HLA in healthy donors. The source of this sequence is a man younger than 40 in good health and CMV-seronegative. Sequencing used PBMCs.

The CDR3 is CAISAAGGPHYEQYF. The CDR3 region has the DNA TGTGCCATCAGTGCAGCGGGGGGCCCGCACTACGAGCAGTACTTC. The chain combines TRBV10-3 with TRBJ2-7, with 9 bases fitting TRBD2. CDR1 ENHRY and CDR2 SYGVKD come from the germline V gene. The CDR3 covers 15 residues. V was clipped by 4 bases and J by 3 bases; unmatched bases: 7.